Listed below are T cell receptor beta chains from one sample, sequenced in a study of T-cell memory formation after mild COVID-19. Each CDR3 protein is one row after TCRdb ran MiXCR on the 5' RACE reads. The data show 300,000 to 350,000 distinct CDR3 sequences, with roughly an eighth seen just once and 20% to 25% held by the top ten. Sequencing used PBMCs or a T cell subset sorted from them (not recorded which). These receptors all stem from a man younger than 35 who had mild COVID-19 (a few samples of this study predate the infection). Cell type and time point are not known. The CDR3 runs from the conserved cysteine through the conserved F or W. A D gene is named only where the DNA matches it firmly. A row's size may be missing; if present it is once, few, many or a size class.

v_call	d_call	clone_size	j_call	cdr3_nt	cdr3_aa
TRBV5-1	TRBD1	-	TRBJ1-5	TGCGCCAGCAGCAACGGGACAGGGTACGAACAGCCCCAGCATTTT	CASSNGTGYEQPQHF
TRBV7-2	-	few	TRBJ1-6	TGTGCCAGCCGGTGGGCCAGAAATTCACCCCTCCACTTT	CASRWARNSPLHF
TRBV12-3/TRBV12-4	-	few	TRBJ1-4	TGTGCCAGCAGTTTAGAAGGACAGAGGGCAGAAAAACTGTTTTTT	CASSLEGQRAEKLFF
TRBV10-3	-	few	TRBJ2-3	TGTGCCATCGGCCTGGATACGCAGTATTTT	CAIGLDTQYF
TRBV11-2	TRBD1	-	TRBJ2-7	TGTGCCAGCCGCATTCTGCGGACAGGGAGAAGGGGCGAGCAGTACTTC	CASRILRTGRRGEQYF
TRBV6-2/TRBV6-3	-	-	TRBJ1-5	TGTGCCAGCAGTTACCGACCGGGGGACAATCAGCCCCAGCATTTT	CASSYRPGDNQPQHF
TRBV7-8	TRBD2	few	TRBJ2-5	TGTGCCAGCAGACCCGGGACTAGCGGGATACTACAAGAGACCCAGTACTTC	CASRPGTSGILQETQYF
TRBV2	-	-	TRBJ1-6	TGTGCCAGCAGGGAACAGGGTACCCCCTCACCCCTCCACTTT	CASREQGTPSPLHF
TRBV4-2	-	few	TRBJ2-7	TGTGCCAGCAGCCAAGGAACCCGAGAGGGAGGTTCAGGAGAGCAGTACTTC	CASSQGTREGGSGEQYF
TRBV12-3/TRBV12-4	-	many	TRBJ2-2	TGTGCCAGCAGTTTCACCATTTCCGGGGAGCTGTTTTTT	CASSFTISGELFF
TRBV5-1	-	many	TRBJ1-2	TGCGCCAGCAGCTTGATTCCATCAGCTAACTATGGCTACACCTTC	CASSLIPSANYGYTF
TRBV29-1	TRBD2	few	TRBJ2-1	TGCAGCGTTTTACTAGCGTCTTACAATGAGCAGTTCTTC	CSVLLASYNEQFF
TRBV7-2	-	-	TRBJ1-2	TGTGCCAGCAGCTTGGGCAGGGTGGATGGCTACACCTTC	CASSLGRVDGYTF
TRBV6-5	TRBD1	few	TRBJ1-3	TGTGCCAGCAGTGCCGACAGGGGCAAGAGCTCTGGAAACACCATATATTTT	CASSADRGKSSGNTIYF
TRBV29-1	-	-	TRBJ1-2	TGCAGCGTTGTAGGTGGGTCGGACGGCTACACCTTC	CSVVGGSDGYTF
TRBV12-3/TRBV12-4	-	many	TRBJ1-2	TGTGCCAGCAGTTTGGGGTCCTATGGCTACACCTTC	CASSLGSYGYTF
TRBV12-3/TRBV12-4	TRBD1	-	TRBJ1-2	TGTGCCAGCAGTTCGCGTCCCGGGACAGGTTACACCTTC	CASSSRPGTGYTF
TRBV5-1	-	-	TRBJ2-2	TGCGCCAGCAGCTTGGCCGTACTTGGAACCGGGGAGCTGTTTTTT	CASSLAVLGTGELFF
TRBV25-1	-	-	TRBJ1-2	TGTGCCAGCAGTCCGTACGGTTCGGGGCTCAGCTTCTATGGCTACACCTTC	CASSPYGSGLSFYGYTF
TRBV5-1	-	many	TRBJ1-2	TGCGCCAGCAGCCAGCGAGAAGCTAACTATGGCTACACCTTC	CASSQREANYGYTF
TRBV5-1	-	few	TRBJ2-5	TGCGCCAGTCGCCAGGGCAGCCAAGAGACCCAGTACTTC	CASRQGSQETQYF
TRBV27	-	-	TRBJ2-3	TGTGCCAGCAGTACTCTCCAAGGAGCGCAGTATTTT	CASSTLQGAQYF
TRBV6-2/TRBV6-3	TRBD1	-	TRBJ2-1	TGTGCCAGCAGTTACCCCGACAGGGTAGCGTTCTTC	CASSYPDRVAFF
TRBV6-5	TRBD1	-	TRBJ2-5	TGTGCCAGCAGTTATGCAGGGGGCCAAGAGACCCAGTACTTC	CASSYAGGQETQYF
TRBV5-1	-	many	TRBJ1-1	TGCGCCAGCAGCCCCTGGGGGGACCTGAACACTGAAGCTTTCTTT	CASSPWGDLNTEAFF
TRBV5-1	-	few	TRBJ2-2	TGCGCCAGCAGCCAGGTCCCCACCGGGGAGCTGTTTTTT	CASSQVPTGELFF
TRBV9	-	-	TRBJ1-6	TGTGCCAGCAGCTCCGACAGCAAGCATAATTCACCCCTCCACTTT	CASSSDSKHNSPLHF
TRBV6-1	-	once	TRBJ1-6	TGTGCCAGCACTGGGAAGGGTTCACCCCTCCACTTT	CASTGKGSPLHF
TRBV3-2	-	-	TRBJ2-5	TGTGCCAGCAGACAGACAGGGGGCAGGTTGGACGAGGAGACCCAGTACTTC	CASRQTGGRLDEETQYF
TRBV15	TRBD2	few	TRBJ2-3	TGTGCCACCAGCAGGGACGGGACTAGCGGAGTCACAGATACGCAGTATTTT	CATSRDGTSGVTDTQYF
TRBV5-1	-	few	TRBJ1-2	TGCGCCAGCGCGGAACCCCCTTATGGCTACACCTTC	CASAEPPYGYTF
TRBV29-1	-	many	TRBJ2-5	TGCAGCGTTGATGAAGGGGCAGAGACCCAGTACTTC	CSVDEGAETQYF
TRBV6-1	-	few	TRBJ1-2	TGTGCCACCAAACCAGGGGCAGGTGGCTACACCTTC	CATKPGAGGYTF
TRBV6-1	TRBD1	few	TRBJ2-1	TGTGCCAGCAGAGGGACAGGGCTTTCCTACAATGAGCAGTTCTTC	CASRGTGLSYNEQFF
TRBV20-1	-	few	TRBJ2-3	TGCAGTGCTAAGGCCTCGGGAACGCAGTATTTT	CSAKASGTQYF
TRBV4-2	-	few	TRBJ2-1	TGTGCCAGCAGCCGAGAAGGCCTCTACAATGAGCAGTTCTTC	CASSREGLYNEQFF
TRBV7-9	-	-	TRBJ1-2	TGTGCCAGCAGGTTATCAGCTAACTATGGCTACACCTTC	CASRLSANYGYTF
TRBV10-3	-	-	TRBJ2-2	TGTGCCATCAAAAGGGGCGGGGCCGGGGAGCTGTTTTTT	CAIKRGGAGELFF
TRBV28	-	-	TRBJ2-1	TGTGCCAGCAGTCCACTGGGGGGCGGCTACAATGAGCAGTTCTTC	CASSPLGGGYNEQFF
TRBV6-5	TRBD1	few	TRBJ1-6	TGTGCCAGCAGCGCGGGACAGTCCTCCTATAATTCACCCCTCCACTTT	CASSAGQSSYNSPLHF
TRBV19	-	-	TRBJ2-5	TGTGCCAGTAGTAGGGCGTACCAAGAGACCCAGTACTTC	CASSRAYQETQYF
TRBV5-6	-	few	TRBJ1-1	TGTGCCAGCAGCTTATCTGGGGAGTGGACTGAAGCTTTCTTT	CASSLSGEWTEAFF
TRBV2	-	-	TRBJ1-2	TGTGCCAGCAATTGGGGGGACTATGGCTACACCTTC	CASNWGDYGYTF
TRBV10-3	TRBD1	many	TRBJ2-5	TGTGCCATCAGACGAGGGACAGGAGCGCAAGAGACCCAGTACTTC	CAIRRGTGAQETQYF
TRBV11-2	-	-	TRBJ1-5	TGTGCCAGCAGCTTAGTGCCGGATCAGCCCCAGCATTTT	CASSLVPDQPQHF
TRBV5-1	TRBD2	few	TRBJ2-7	TGCGCCAGCAGCCTCGGACTAGCGGGGGAGTACGAGCAGTACTTC	CASSLGLAGEYEQYF
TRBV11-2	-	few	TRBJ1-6	TGTGCCAGCAGCTTCACCCGACAGGATTCACCCCTCCACTTT	CASSFTRQDSPLHF
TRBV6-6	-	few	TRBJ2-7	TGTGCCAGCAGAGCCTCGGGCCAACCTTACGAGCAGTACTTC	CASRASGQPYEQYF
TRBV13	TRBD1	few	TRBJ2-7	TGTGCCAGCAGCCGCGGACAGGGGGCCAACGAGCAGTACTTC	CASSRGQGANEQYF
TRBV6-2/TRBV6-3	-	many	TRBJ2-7	TGTGCCAGCACCCGGTCGGACTACGAGCAGTACTTC	CASTRSDYEQYF
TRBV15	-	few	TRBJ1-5	TGTGCCACCAGCAGTCCCTCCACAGAGCCGAATCAGCCCCAGCATTTT	CATSSPSTEPNQPQHF
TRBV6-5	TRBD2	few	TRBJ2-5	TGTGCCAGCGGGGAACAGGGACCCGGCGGGGGGCAGTACTTC	CASGEQGPGGGQYF
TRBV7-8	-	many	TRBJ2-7	TGTGCCAGCAGCTTAGGCGAAATCTACGAGCAGTACTTC	CASSLGEIYEQYF
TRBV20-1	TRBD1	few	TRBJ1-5	TGCAGTGCCGGACAGGGGGGTCAGCCCCAGCATTTT	CSAGQGGQPQHF
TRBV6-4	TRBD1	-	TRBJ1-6	TGTGCCAGCAGTGACCCAGTACGGAGGGGGCCATTGAGCTCCTATAATTCACCCCTCCACTTT	CASSDPVRRGPLSSYNSPLHF